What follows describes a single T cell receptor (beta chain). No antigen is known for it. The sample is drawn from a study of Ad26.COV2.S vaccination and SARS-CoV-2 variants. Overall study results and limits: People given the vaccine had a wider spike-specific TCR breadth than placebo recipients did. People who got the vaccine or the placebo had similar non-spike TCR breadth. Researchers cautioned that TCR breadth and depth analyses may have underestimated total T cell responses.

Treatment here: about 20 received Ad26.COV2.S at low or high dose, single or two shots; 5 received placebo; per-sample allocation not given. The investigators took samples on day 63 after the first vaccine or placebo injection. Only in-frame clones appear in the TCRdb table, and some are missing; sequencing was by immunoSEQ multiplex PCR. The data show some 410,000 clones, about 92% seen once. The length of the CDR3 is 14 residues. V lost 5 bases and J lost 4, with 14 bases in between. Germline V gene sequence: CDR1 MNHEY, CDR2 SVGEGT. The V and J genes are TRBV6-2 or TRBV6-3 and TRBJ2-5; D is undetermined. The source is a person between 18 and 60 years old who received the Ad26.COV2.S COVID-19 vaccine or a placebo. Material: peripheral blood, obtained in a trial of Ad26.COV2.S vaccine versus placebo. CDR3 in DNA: TGTGCCAGCAGTCAGCCTCGCGTCGGAGAGACCCAGTACTTC. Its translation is CASSQPRVGETQYF.